This T cell receptor beta chain was captured by sequencing in a study of cytomegalovirus exposure and HLA in healthy donors. Study outcomes and limitations: Most sequenced TCRs were rare (though some public TCRs occurred in many donors).

This CDR3 spans 13 amino acids. Germline CDR1 is SGHTA and CDR2 is FQGNSA. V lost 3 bases, J lost 1 base, and 6 bases lay in between. With respect to this clone: Its specificity is not known.

Primers: 60 Vbeta forward and 13 Jbeta reverse. Method: immunoSEQ multiplex PCR; TCRdb's copy keeps in-frame clones and lacks some. This sample lists roughly 190,000 clones; its ten largest clones have 0.79%. The source material was PBMCs. This chain uses TRBV7-2 with TRBJ2-5; D gene uncertain. The origin of this receptor is a woman under 30 in good health and CMV-seropositive. The CDR3 loop reads CASSFSLQETQYF. DNA of the CDR3: TGTGCCAGCAGCTTTTCCCTCCAAGAGACCCAGTACTTC.